This section outlines one T cell receptor beta chain sequence together with its context. The CDR3 length is 17 residues. Trimming removed 6 bases from V and 1 base from J, with 16 bases in between. Germline values: CDR1 SNHLY, CDR2 FYNNEI. This sample stems from a study of blood T cell repertoires in COVID-19. Study as a whole: Acute and convalescent COVID-19 specimens originated in the United States, Italy and Spain. The cDNA or gDNA used as material had been derived from T cells, B-cell-depleted T cells, or PBMCs.

As originally analysed: Nucleated cell counts were estimated from reference gene primer amplification. Produced via immunoSEQ multiplex PCR; TCRdb's table is partial and in-frame only. The V and J calls and clone size were taken over from that table, and D and trimming were inferred from the DNA. Of about 210,000 clones listed, around four fifths are singletons. The material sequenced was peripheral blood. The chain carries TRBV2 and TRBJ2-6, with D possibly TRBD2 on 6 matching bases. This TCR derives from a woman between 45 and 65 years old with active or convalescent COVID-19. CDR3 DNA: TGTGCCAGCAGAGGGACTTTCGGGTTTTCTGGGGCCAACGTCCTGACTTTC. It yields the protein CASRGTFGFSGANVLTF.